Listed below are T cell receptor beta chains from one sample, sequenced in a study of blood T cell repertoires in COVID-19. Using immunoSEQ multiplex PCR, the repertoire was profiled, and TCRdb retains in-frame clones only, with some absent. The sample includes about 66,000 clones, around 88% of them seen just once. The material sequenced was peripheral blood. These receptors were taken from a woman between 65 and 79 years old with acute or convalescent COVID-19. Both conserved end residues are part of each CDR3. The D gene is left open where the match is weak. Clone size, where shown, is once, few, many, or a class for clones that have expanded.

cdr3_length d_call j_call v_call clone_size cdr3_nt cdr3_aa
15 TRBD1 TRBJ1-1 TRBV4-1 . TGCGCCAGCAGCCCAAGTCGGACAGGGGAGACTGAAGCTTTCTTT CASSPSRTGETEAFF
17 TRBD1 TRBJ2-2 TRBV5-6 . TGTGCCAGCAGCTTGGGGAACAGGGGATTACTGACCGGGGAGCTGTTTTTT CASSLGNRGLLTGELFF
14 TRBD1 TRBJ2-2 TRBV29-1 . TGCAGCGTTGGGGCAGGGGGCTTTGCCGGGGAGCTGTTTTTT CSVGAGGFAGELFF
19 TRBD2 TRBJ2-3 TRBV7-2 . TGTGCCAGCAGCTTAGGGGCTTTTCGACTAGCCCGAGAGCGGGATACGCAGTATTTT CASSLGAFRLARERDTQYF
18 TRBD1 TRBJ2-2 TRBV5-1 . TGCGCCAGCAGCCCGACCTCGGACAGGGTAATGAACACCGGGGAGCTGTTTTTT CASSPTSDRVMNTGELFF
16 TRBD1 TRBJ1-6 TRBV19 . TGTGCCAGTAGTATTACCGGGACAGGGACGGATTCACCCCTCCACTTT CASSITGTGTDSPLHF
14 . TRBJ1-4 TRBV7-9 . TGTGCCAGCAGCCTAGGGGTGGAGAGTGAAAAACTGTTTTTT CASSLGVESEKLFF
15 TRBD1 TRBJ1-2 TRBV7-9 . TGTGCCAGCAGCTTATGGGACAGGAGCAACTATGGCTACACCTTC CASSLWDRSNYGYTF
15 . TRBJ2-2 TRBV7-2 . TGTGCCAGCAGACCGGGACTTACGAACACCGGGGAGCTGTTTTTT CASRPGLTNTGELFF
17 TRBD1 TRBJ2-7 TRBV10-3 . TGTGCCATCAGTGAGTCGACAGGGGCCTGGAACCAGAACGAGCAGTACTTC CAISESTGAWNQNEQYF
15 . TRBJ2-3 TRBV5-1 . TGCGCCAGCAGCTCCGGACAGACGAGCACAGATACGCAGTATTTT CASSSGQTSTDTQYF
16 TRBD1 TRBJ1-5 TRBV6-1 . TGTGCCAGCAGTGAGGTTCTCGGGACAGGCAATCAGCCCCAGCATTTT CASSEVLGTGNQPQHF
16 . TRBJ2-7 TRBV2 . TGTGCCAGCAGTGAGGACTCAAGAATCGGGTTAGTCCGGCAGTACTTC CASSEDSRIGLVRQYF
15 . TRBJ1-5 TRBV3-1/TRBV3-2 . TGTGCCAGCAGCGGAGACTGTCGGCATCATCAGCCCCAGCATTTT CASSGDCRHHQPQHF
13 . TRBJ1-1 TRBV28 . TGTGCCAGCACAGGGGCGGTGAACACTGAAGCTTTCTTT CASTGAVNTEAFF
13 . TRBJ1-2 TRBV24-1 once TGTGCCACCAGTCCAGGGAGGCCCTATGGCTACACCTTC CATSPGRPYGYTF
19 . TRBJ1-5 TRBV18 . TGTGCCAGCTCACCATTCGCGACCGCCCAGGGAGGGAGCAATCAGCCCCAGCATTTT CASSPFATAQGGSNQPQHF
13 . TRBJ1-3 TRBV28 . TGTGCCAGCAGTTCGGCAGGGAGAAACACCATATATTTT CASSSAGRNTIYF
15 . TRBJ2-3 TRBV10-3 . TGTGCCATCAGTGCCAGACAGGACTCCACAGATACGCAGTATTTT CAISARQDSTDTQYF
14 . TRBJ2-3 TRBV27 . TGTGCCAGCAGACGGAGGGCCGTGGCAGATACGCAGTATTTT CASRRRAVADTQYF
13 . TRBJ1-2 TRBV6-1 . TGTGCCAGCAGTGAAAAGGCGGACTATGGCTACACCTTC CASSEKADYGYTF
17 TRBD2 TRBJ2-1 TRBV4-2 once TGTGCCAGCAGCCAAACTAGCGGGAGGGCCGATTACAATGAGCAGTTCTTC CASSQTSGRADYNEQFF
13 TRBD1 TRBJ1-1 TRBV12-3/TRBV12-4 . TGTGCCAGCAGCAGTGGACAGGCCACTGAAGCTTTCTTT CASSSGQATEAFF
15 . TRBJ1-2 TRBV28 . TGTGCCAGCAGTCCAAACCCCACAGGGAACTATGGCTACACCTTC CASSPNPTGNYGYTF
16 . TRBJ1-6 TRBV21-1 . TGTGCCAGCAGCAAAGAACGACAGCTGGCGAATTCACCCCTCCACTTT CASSKERQLANSPLHF
13 . TRBJ2-1 TRBV7-8 . TGTGCCAGCAGCTTAAACAGGGCCAATGAGCAGTTCTTC CASSLNRANEQFF
17 . TRBJ2-3 TRBV19 . TGTGCCAGTAGTATCCAACAAGCGGGCTTCTCCACAGATACGCAGTATTTT CASSIQQAGFSTDTQYF
18 . TRBJ2-6 TRBV28 . TGTGCCAGCAGTAAACAGGGAAACCTTCACTCTGGGGCCAACGTCCTGACTTTC CASSKQGNLHSGANVLTF
12 . TRBJ2-3 TRBV5-1 . TGCGCCAGCAGCCCCCCGGCAGATACGCAGTATTTT CASSPPADTQYF
14 . TRBJ2-1 TRBV5-1 . TGCGCCAGCAGCTTGCGGGCAGGGGCCCGGGAGCAGTTCTTC CASSLRAGAREQFF
16 . TRBJ2-3 TRBV28 . TGTGCCAGCAGTGCCCTCTTAGCATCTAGCACAGATACGCAGTATTTT CASSALLASSTDTQYF
16 . TRBJ1-2 TRBV5-1 . TGCGCCAGCAGCTTGGACAGTGTTACGGCTAACTATGGCTACACCTTC CASSLDSVTANYGYTF
11 TRBD1 TRBJ1-2 TRBV20-1 . TGCAGTACCGGGACAGGAGCTGGCTACACCTTC CSTGTGAGYTF
12 . TRBJ1-5 TRBV5-6 . TGTGCCAGCAGCTCAGGGAAACAGCCCCAGCATTTT CASSSGKQPQHF
15 TRBD2 TRBJ2-1 TRBV7-6 . TGTGCCAGCAGCCCCCTAGCGGTTACTGACAATGAGCAGTTCTTC CASSPLAVTDNEQFF
15 TRBD2 TRBJ2-1 TRBV6-1 . TGTGCCAGCAGTGAAACGGGACTAGCAGGGAATGAGCAGTTCTTC CASSETGLAGNEQFF
15 TRBD1 TRBJ2-7 TRBV19 few TGTGCCAGTAGTATCTCCGGGACAGGGACCTACGAGCAGTACTTC CASSISGTGTYEQYF
16 . TRBJ2-3 TRBV5-1 . TGCGCCAGCAGCTTGGCCGCAGGGCCTGGCACAGATACGCAGTATTTT CASSLAAGPGTDTQYF
16 TRBD1 TRBJ2-1 TRBV5-1 . TGCGCCAGCAGCAACTGGGACAGGGTCCGTAACAATGAGCAGTTCTTC CASSNWDRVRNNEQFF
14 TRBD2 TRBJ2-1 TRBV29-1 few TGCAGCGGGGGGCTAGCGGGAGGTTACAATGAGCAGTTCTTC CSGGLAGGYNEQFF
13 . TRBJ1-1 TRBV6-2/TRBV6-3 . TGTGCCAGCAGTTACTCGGTGGCCACTGAAGCTTTCTTT CASSYSVATEAFF
15 TRBD2 TRBJ2-1 TRBV6-5 . TGTGCCAGCAGTTACTCGGGGACTATTTACAATGAGCAGTTCTTC CASSYSGTIYNEQFF
16 . TRBJ2-1 TRBV11-1 . TGTGCCAGCAGCTTAGTCCGCAGGGGTAGCATATATGAGCAGTTCTTC CASSLVRRGSIYEQFF
15 . TRBJ1-2 TRBV18 . TGTGCCAGCTCACCATTGGGAGGAAATAACTATGGCTACACCTTC CASSPLGGNNYGYTF
15 TRBD1 TRBJ2-7 TRBV6-5 . TGTGCCAGCAGTTACCGGGACAGGAACTCCTACGAGCAGTACTTC CASSYRDRNSYEQYF
14 TRBD1 TRBJ1-2 TRBV10-3 . TGTGCCATCAGTGAACAGGGGGCGGTCTATGGCTACACCTTC CAISEQGAVYGYTF
17 TRBD2 TRBJ2-7 TRBV28 once TGTGCCAGCATCCCCTCCCCGGGTAGCGGGGGCGGGTACGAGCAGTACTTC CASIPSPGSGGGYEQYF
14 . TRBJ1-6 TRBV5-1 . TGCGCCAGCAGCTTGTCCGGAGGGGATTCACCCCTCCACTTT CASSLSGGDSPLHF
12 . TRBJ1-3 TRBV12-2 . TGTGCAAGTCGCGTCGGTGGAAACACCATATATTTT CASRVGGNTIYF
14 TRBD1 TRBJ1-5 TRBV7-2 . TGTGCCAGCAGCAAGGACAGGGGCAATCAGCCCCAGCATTTT CASSKDRGNQPQHF
17 TRBD2 TRBJ2-1 TRBV16 . TGTGCCAGCAGCCAATCTGCGGGAGGGGGCTCCTACAATGAGCAGTTCTTC CASSQSAGGGSYNEQFF
13 . TRBJ1-1 TRBV5-1 . TGCGCCAGCAAAAAAATTCGGGAGACTGAAGCTTTCTTT CASKKIRETEAFF